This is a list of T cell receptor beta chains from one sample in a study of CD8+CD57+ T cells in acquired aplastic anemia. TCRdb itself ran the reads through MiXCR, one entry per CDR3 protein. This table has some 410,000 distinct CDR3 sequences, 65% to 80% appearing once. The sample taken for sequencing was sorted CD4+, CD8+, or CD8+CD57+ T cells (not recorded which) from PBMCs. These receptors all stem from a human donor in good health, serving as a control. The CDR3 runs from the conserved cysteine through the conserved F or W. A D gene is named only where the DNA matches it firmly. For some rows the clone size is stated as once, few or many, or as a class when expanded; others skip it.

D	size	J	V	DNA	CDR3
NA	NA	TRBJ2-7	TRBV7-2	TGTGCCAGCAGCGGGAGAAGGGGGGGAGACGAGCAGGACCAGTACTTC	CASSGRRGGDEQDQYF
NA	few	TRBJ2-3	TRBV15	TGTGCCACCAGCAGTATAACATCAGGGGAGCTAGATACGCAGTATTTT	CATSSITSGELDTQYF
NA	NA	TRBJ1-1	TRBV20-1	TGCAGTGCTAGAGACCGGGCACCAGAAGAAGCTTTCTTT	CSARDRAPEEAFF
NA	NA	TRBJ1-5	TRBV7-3	TGTGCCAGCAGCCTGGACGGTTGCACACAGACGCAGCATTTT	CASSLDGCTQTQHF
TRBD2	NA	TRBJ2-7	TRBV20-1	TGCAGTGCCCATCCGGGACTAGCGGGGGGCGAGCAGTACTTC	CSAHPGLAGGEQYF
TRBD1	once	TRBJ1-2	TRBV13	TGTGCCAGCAGTTCGATTGAGGGGGCGGGTGGCTACACCTTC	CASSSIEGAGGYTF
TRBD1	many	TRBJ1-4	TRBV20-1	TGCAGTGCCTCGCAGGGGGCAACTAATGAAAAACTGTTTTTT	CSASQGATNEKLFF
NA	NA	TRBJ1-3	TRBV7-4	TGTGCCAGCAGCCCCGGGGGGTACGGACTGAAGCTTTCTTATTTT	CASSPGGYGLKLSYF
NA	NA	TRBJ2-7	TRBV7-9	TGTGCCAGCAGCTTAAGGAGTAACGTTGAGCAGTACTTC	CASSLRSNVEQYF
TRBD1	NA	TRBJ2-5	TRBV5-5	TGTGCCAGCAGCGTACAGGGGGGATACGGAGAGACCCAGTACTTC	CASSVQGGYGETQYF
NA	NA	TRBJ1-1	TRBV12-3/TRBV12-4	TGTGCCTGGTGTTCAGGGCGGAACACTGAAGCTTTCTTT	CAWCSGRNTEAFF
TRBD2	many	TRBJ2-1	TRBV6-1	TGTGCCAGCAGTGTACTAGCGGGGGCCAACAATGAGCAGTTCTTC	CASSVLAGANNEQFF
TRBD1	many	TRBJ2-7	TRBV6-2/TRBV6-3	TGTGCCAGCAGTTACTCTGGACAGGGGACCTACGAGCAGTACTTC	CASSYSGQGTYEQYF
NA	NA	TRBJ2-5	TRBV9	TGTGCCAGCAGCTTAACCGGCGGAGGGGTCGCAGCCAAGTACTTC	CASSLTGGGVAAKYF
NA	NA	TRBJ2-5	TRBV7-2	TGTGCCAGCAGCTTCCTGGGAGGGGGTCAGGACACCCAGTACTTC	CASSFLGGGQDTQYF
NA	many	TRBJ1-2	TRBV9	TGTGCCAGCAGCGCCGGACGGGCCCTGGCCTCCTATGGCTACACCTTC	CASSAGRALASYGYTF
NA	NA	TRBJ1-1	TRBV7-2	TGTGCCAGCAGCCCCGGACAGCATGGCACCAAATTCGTTTTT	CASSPGQHGTKFVF
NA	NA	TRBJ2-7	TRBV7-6	TGTGCGAGCAGCTTAGCCGGAGAGGGCGAGCGGTACTTC	CASSLAGEGERYF
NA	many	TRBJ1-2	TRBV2	TGTGCCAGCAGTGAACAGGGCGGGGTGGATGGCTACACCTTC	CASSEQGGVDGYTF
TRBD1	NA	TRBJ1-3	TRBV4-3	TGCGCCAGCAGCCAAGTGGCGGGACAGTATTTT	CASSQVAGQYF
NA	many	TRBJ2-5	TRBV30	TGTGCCTGGAGTGCGAATAGACAGACCCAGTACTTC	CAWSANRQTQYF
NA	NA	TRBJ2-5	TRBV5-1	TGTGCCAGCAGTCTGCCGCAAGCCGACCAAGAGACCCAGTACTTC	CASSLPQADQETQYF
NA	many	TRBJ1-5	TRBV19	TGTGCCAGTAAGCCAGACGGGCCGGTGAATCAGCCCCAGCATTTT	CASKPDGPVNQPQHF
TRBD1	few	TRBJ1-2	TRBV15	TGTGCCACCAGCAGAGATGGAGGGACAGGGGAGTCTTACACCTTC	CATSRDGGTGESYTF
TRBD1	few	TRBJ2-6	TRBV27	TGTGCCAGCACTCCCCGCCAGGGACAGATCTCTGGGGCCAACGTCCTGACTTTC	CASTPRQGQISGANVLTF
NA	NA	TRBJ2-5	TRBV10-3	TGTGCCAGCAGCCATTTCAGCCAAGAGACCCAGTACTTC	CASSHFSQETQYF
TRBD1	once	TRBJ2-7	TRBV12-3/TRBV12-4	TGTGCCAGCGGGTGGAGCAAGGGACAGGCTTCCTCCTACGAGCAGTACTTC	CASGWSKGQASSYEQYF
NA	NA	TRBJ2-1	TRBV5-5	TGTGCCAGCAGCCTGGCCATATTCACTCAGTTCTTC	CASSLAIFTQFF
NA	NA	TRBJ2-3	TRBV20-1	TGCAGTGCTAGAGGGGTTGGCGTAAGCACGCAGTATTTT	CSARGVGVSTQYF
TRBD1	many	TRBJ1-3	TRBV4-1	TGCGCCAGCAGCCAAGGAACACAGGGGCCACGCTCTGGAAACACCATATATTTT	CASSQGTQGPRSGNTIYF
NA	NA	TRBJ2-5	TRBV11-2	TGTGCCAGCAGCTTAGGGAAAGGACAAGAGACCCAGTACTTC	CASSLGKGQETQYF
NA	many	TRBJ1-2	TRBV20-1	TGCAGTGCTAGAGTTCGGGGTGCCGGCTATGGCTACACCTTC	CSARVRGAGYGYTF
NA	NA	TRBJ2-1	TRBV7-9	TGCGCCAGCAGCACCGGCCCACGGAAGAATGCCCAGGAGTTC	CASSTGPRKNAQEF
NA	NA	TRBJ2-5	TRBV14	TGTGCCAGCAGACGGACCGATACGCAGTATTTTAGCCAGTACTTC	CASRRTDTQYFSQYF
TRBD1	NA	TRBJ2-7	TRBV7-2	TGTGCCAGCAGCCATAATCAGGGGGCGCGTGGCTACACGTACTTC	CASSHNQGARGYTYF
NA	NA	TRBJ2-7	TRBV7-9	TGTGCCAGCAGCTTAATAAACTACGAGCAGTACTTC	CASSLINYEQYF
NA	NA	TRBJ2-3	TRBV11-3	TGTGCCAGCTGCCAAGGCAGGCGGAGCACAGATACGCAGTATTTT	CASCQGRRSTDTQYF
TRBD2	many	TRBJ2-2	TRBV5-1	TGCGCCAGCTCCTCGTTGCGGGGGGGAACCGGGGAGCTGTTTTTT	CASSSLRGGTGELFF
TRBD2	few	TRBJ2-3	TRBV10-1	TGCGCCAGTATGACTAGCGGGGTGTACACAGATACGCAGTATTTT	CASMTSGVYTDTQYF
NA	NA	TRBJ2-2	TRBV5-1	TGCGCCAGCAGCCTACAGGGGGGGTCCGGGGAGCTGTTTTTT	CASSLQGGSGELFF
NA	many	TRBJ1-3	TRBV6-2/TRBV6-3	TGTGCCAGCAGTTACTGGGATACTGGAAACACCATATATTTT	CASSYWDTGNTIYF
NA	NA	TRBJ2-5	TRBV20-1	TGCAGTGCTAGAGATTGGCGTGATTACAGGGCCCAGTACTTC	CSARDWRDYRAQYF
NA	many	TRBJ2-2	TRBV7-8	TGTGCCAGCAGCTCGGGATCACACAATTTTTATACCGGGGAGCTGTTTTTT	CASSSGSHNFYTGELFF
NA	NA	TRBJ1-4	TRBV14	TGTGCCAGCAGCCCGGACTTCTCTCTACGAGCAGTACTGTTTTTT	CASSPDFSLRAVLFF
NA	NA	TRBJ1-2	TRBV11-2	TGTGCCAGCAGCACAGACAGAAACAACTATGGCTACACCTTC	CASSTDRNNYGYTF
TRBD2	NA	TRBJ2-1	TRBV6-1	TGTGCCAGCACTAGAGTAGCGGGCAATGAGCAGTTCTTC	CASTRVAGNEQFF
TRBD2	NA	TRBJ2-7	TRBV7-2	TGTGCCAGCAGGAATAGCGGGGGGGCCGAGCAGTACTTC	CASRNSGGAEQYF
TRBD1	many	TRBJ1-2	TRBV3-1	TGTGCCAGCAGCCTTGGACAGGGTGGATACTATGGCTACACCTTC	CASSLGQGGYYGYTF
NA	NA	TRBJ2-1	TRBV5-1	TGTGCCAGCAGCGCGGGCAAAGGGATCAATGAGCAGTTCTTC	CASSAGKGINEQFF
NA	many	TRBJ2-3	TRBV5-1	TGCGCCAGCGGAAGTAGCCGAACCTCCACAGATACGCAGTATTTT	CASGSSRTSTDTQYF
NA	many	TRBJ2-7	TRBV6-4	TGTGCCAGCAGTGACTCGGACCGGCCATACGAGCAGTACTTC	CASSDSDRPYEQYF
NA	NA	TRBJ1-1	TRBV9	TGTGCCAGCAGCGGAGAACAAGCCCGGAACACTGAAGCTTTCTTT	CASSGEQARNTEAFF
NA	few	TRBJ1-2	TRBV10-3	TGTGACCGTGAGCCAGGCGGATATGGCTACACCTTC	CDREPGGYGYTF
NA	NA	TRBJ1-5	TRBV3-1	TGTGCCAGCAGCCAAGATGCGGGTAGCAATCAGCCCCAGCATTTT	CASSQDAGSNQPQHF